This is a list of T cell receptor beta chains from one sample in a study of OX40 agonist ivuxolimab in advanced cancers. Profiling relied on immunoSEQ multiplex PCR, and the TCRdb table lists in-frame clones only, not all of them. The data show 80,000 or so clones, roughly 92% seen once. The starting material was CD4+ or CD8+ T cells sorted from blood, obtained in a trial of the OX40 agonist ivuxolimab. The receptor set was obtained from an adult with an advanced solid tumor such as melanoma, head and neck, liver or kidney cancer. Both conserved end residues are part of each CDR3. The order of the fields is V gene, clone size, J gene, D gene, CDR3 protein, CDR3 DNA. A D gene is named only where the DNA matches it firmly. Size tells how often a clone was seen (once, few, many) or the class of an expanded clone, and some rows leave it out.

TRBV6-6	few	TRBJ1-1	NA	CASSYDRAEAFF	TGTGCCAGCAGTTACGATCGGGCTGAAGCTTTCTTT
TRBV30	NA	TRBJ2-5	NA	CAWSGARSGTQYF	TGTGCCTGGAGTGGGGCTCGGAGTGGGACCCAGTACTTC
TRBV7-8	NA	TRBJ2-1	TRBD2	CASSPWGGNEQFF	TGTGCCAGCAGCCCCTGGGGGGGAAATGAGCAGTTCTTC
TRBV27	NA	TRBJ2-1	TRBD1	CASSWGQGVGGEQFF	TGTGCCAGCAGTTGGGGACAGGGGGTCGGAGGTGAGCAGTTCTTC
TRBV7-3	NA	TRBJ1-1	TRBD1	CASSNPGQGRDTEAFF	TGTGCCAGCAGCAATCCGGGACAGGGTCGGGACACTGAAGCTTTCTTT
TRBV21-1	NA	TRBJ1-5	NA	CASRKGGQHFNQPQHF	TGTGCCAGCCGAAAAGGGGGCCAGCACTTCAATCAGCCCCAGCATTTT
TRBV19	NA	TRBJ1-5	NA	CASSIDGDQPQHF	TGTGCCAGTAGTATCGATGGGGATCAGCCCCAGCATTTT
TRBV2	NA	TRBJ2-3	TRBD1	CASRRDRQTDTQYF	TGTGCCAGCAGACGGGACAGGCAGACAGATACGCAGTATTTT
TRBV7-9	once	TRBJ1-4	TRBD1	CASSSGQGSNEKLFF	TGTGCCAGCAGCTCAGGACAGGGGTCGAATGAAAAACTGTTTTTT
TRBV6-5	NA	TRBJ2-7	NA	CASRSLTGEAYEQYF	TGTGCCAGCAGATCGCTAACGGGAGAAGCGTACGAGCAGTACTTC
TRBV25-1	NA	TRBJ1-2	NA	CASSLGRGGYTF	TGTGCCAGCAGTTTGGGTAGGGGTGGCTACACCTTC
TRBV6-5	NA	TRBJ1-6	NA	CASSFLTGTGNSPLHF	TGTGCCAGCAGTTTCCTTACCGGGACGGGGAATTCACCCCTCCACTTT
TRBV6-5	NA	TRBJ1-1	NA	CASLRFGQGEAFF	TGTGCCAGTTTAAGGTTTGGGCAAGGGGAAGCTTTCTTT
TRBV30	NA	TRBJ1-3	TRBD1	CAWRTGGPLGNTIYF	TGTGCCTGGAGGACAGGGGGGCCGCTGGGAAACACCATATATTTT
TRBV25-1	few	TRBJ1-2	NA	CASSESSGYTF	TGTGCCAGCAGTGAATCCTCTGGCTACACCTTC
TRBV18	NA	TRBJ1-6	TRBD1	CASSPSGTGLSPLHF	TGTGCCAGCTCACCCTCCGGGACAGGGCTTTCACCCCTCCACTTT
TRBV30	NA	TRBJ2-1	TRBD2	CAGAGGGNEQFF	TGTGCCGGTGCGGGGGGGGGCAATGAGCAGTTCTTC
TRBV2	NA	TRBJ1-4	NA	CASSDMGARNEKLFF	TGTGCCAGCAGTGATATGGGGGCCCGTAATGAAAAACTGTTTTTT
TRBV15	NA	TRBJ2-2	NA	CATSRGGTGELFF	TGTGCCACCAGCAGAGGTGGTACCGGGGAGCTGTTTTTT
TRBV21-1	NA	TRBJ2-3	NA	CASRPRTSGMADTQYF	TGTGCCAGCAGACCGAGGACTAGCGGGATGGCAGATACGCAGTATTTT
TRBV2	NA	TRBJ2-7	NA	CASNLTPGEQYF	TGTGCCAGCAACCTCACCCCGGGCGAGCAGTACTTC
TRBV18	NA	TRBJ2-7	TRBD1	CASSPIGQGGSYEQYF	TGTGCCAGCTCACCAATCGGACAGGGGGGATCCTACGAGCAGTACTTC
TRBV27	NA	TRBJ1-1	NA	CASSLGHNTEAFF	TGTGCCAGCAGTTTGGGGCACAACACTGAAGCTTTCTTT
TRBV11-3	NA	TRBJ2-5	NA	CASSLGLPQETQYF	TGTGCCAGCAGCTTGGGACTCCCACAAGAGACCCAGTACTTC
TRBV29-1	few	TRBJ2-7	NA	CSGLTGPYEQYF	TGCAGCGGTCTGACAGGTCCCTACGAGCAGTACTTC
TRBV30	NA	TRBJ1-1	NA	CAWSDQVEAFF	TGTGCCTGGAGCGATCAGGTTGAAGCTTTCTTT
TRBV19	once	TRBJ1-2	NA	CASSTGSQASGVRGYTF	TGTGCCAGTAGTACGGGGAGCCAGGCATCAGGGGTCCGTGGCTACACCTTC
TRBV29-1	once	TRBJ2-5	NA	CSVRQAQETQYF	TGCAGCGTAAGACAAGCTCAAGAGACCCAGTACTTC
TRBV15	once	TRBJ1-5	NA	CATSRVIGSFKPQHF	TGTGCCACCAGCAGAGTTATAGGGTCTTTTAAGCCCCAGCATTTT
TRBV2	NA	TRBJ2-2	NA	CASSEGVTGELFF	TGTGCCAGCAGTGAAGGAGTCACCGGGGAGCTGTTTTTT
TRBV6-4	NA	TRBJ1-5	NA	CASSEIAGQPQHF	TGTGCCAGCAGTGAAATTGCAGGGCAGCCCCAGCATTTT
TRBV19	NA	TRBJ2-5	TRBD1	CASSIGTGIKTQYF	TGTGCCAGTAGTATCGGGACAGGGATTAAGACCCAGTACTTC
TRBV30	NA	TRBJ2-7	TRBD2	CAGGGSYEQYF	TGTGCCGGGGGGGGGTCCTACGAGCAGTACTTC
TRBV27	once	TRBJ2-7	TRBD1	CASRQHRGPGLTYEQYF	TGTGCCAGCAGACAGCACAGGGGGCCGGGGCTTACCTACGAGCAGTACTTC
TRBV29-1	NA	TRBJ2-7	NA	CSVGTWGSTYEQYF	TGCAGCGTTGGGACTTGGGGGTCCACCTACGAGCAGTACTTC
TRBV19	few	TRBJ1-4	NA	CASSPQSSATNEKLFF	TGTGCCAGTAGTCCGCAGTCATCCGCAACTAATGAAAAACTGTTTTTT
TRBV30	NA	TRBJ1-1	NA	CAWSVGTDTEEAFF	TGTGCCTGGAGTGTCGGGACCGATACGGAAGAAGCTTTCTTT
TRBV2	NA	TRBJ2-7	NA	CASSARPSSPYEQYF	TGTGCCAGCAGTGCCCGACCATCTTCCCCCTACGAGCAGTACTTC
TRBV27	NA	TRBJ2-2	NA	CASRQGGTNTGELFF	TGTGCCAGCAGGCAGGGGGGTACGAACACCGGGGAGCTGTTTTTT
TRBV5-1	few	TRBJ2-7	NA	CASSLNSYEQYF	TGCGCCAGCAGCTTGAACAGTTACGAGCAGTACTTC
TRBV6-1	NA	TRBJ1-1	NA	CASSGFKGFEAFF	TGTGCCAGCAGTGGATTTAAGGGCTTTGAAGCTTTCTTT
TRBV6-1	NA	TRBJ1-6	NA	CASSPGHVLHF	TGTGCCAGCAGCCCCGGACACGTACTCCACTTT
TRBV5-1	NA	TRBJ2-7	TRBD2	CASSLAGGASSYEQYF	TGCGCCAGCAGCTTGGCCGGGGGGGCGAGCTCCTACGAGCAGTACTTC
TRBV11-3	NA	TRBJ2-1	NA	CASSSPGYNEQFF	TGTGCCAGCAGCTCTCCTGGTTACAATGAGCAGTTCTTC
TRBV10-3	NA	TRBJ2-5	TRBD2	CATHQPGLAGTGETQYF	TGTGCCACCCACCAACCGGGACTAGCGGGAACGGGGGAGACCCAGTACTTC
TRBV7-7	NA	TRBJ2-5	NA	CASSFVVQETQYF	TGTGCTAGCAGCTTCGTAGTTCAAGAGACCCAGTACTTC
TRBV9	NA	TRBJ1-2	TRBD1	CASSVAQGTGGYGYTF	TGTGCCAGCAGCGTAGCTCAGGGGACAGGGGGCTATGGCTACACCTTC
TRBV15	NA	TRBJ2-1	TRBD2	CATRASGGYNEQFF	TGTGCCACCAGGGCTAGCGGGGGTTACAATGAGCAGTTCTTC
TRBV5-4	NA	TRBJ2-1	NA	CASSPGTGDNEQFF	TGTGCCAGCAGCCCCGGGACTGGGGACAATGAGCAGTTCTTC
TRBV2	NA	TRBJ2-7	TRBD2	CASSETSGSSYEQYF	TGTGCCAGCAGTGAGACTAGCGGGAGTTCCTACGAGCAGTACTTC
TRBV19	NA	TRBJ2-7	NA	CASTPQFREQYF	TGTGCCAGTACCCCCCAGTTTCGAGAGCAGTACTTC
TRBV5-1	NA	TRBJ2-5	TRBD2	CASSPGGLAGVETQYF	TGCGCCAGCAGCCCTGGTGGTCTAGCGGGGGTAGAGACCCAGTACTTC
TRBV4-2	NA	TRBJ1-1	NA	CASSQELGRDLFF	TGTGCCAGCAGCCAAGAACTAGGCAGGGATCTTTTCTTT
TRBV13	few	TRBJ2-1	NA	CASSLAARGRYNEQFF	TGTGCCAGCAGCTTAGCGGCGCGGGGGCGGTACAATGAGCAGTTCTTC
TRBV6-6	NA	TRBJ2-7	TRBD2	CASSYPGLADIYEQYF	TGTGCCAGCAGTTACCCGGGCCTAGCGGACATCTACGAGCAGTACTTC